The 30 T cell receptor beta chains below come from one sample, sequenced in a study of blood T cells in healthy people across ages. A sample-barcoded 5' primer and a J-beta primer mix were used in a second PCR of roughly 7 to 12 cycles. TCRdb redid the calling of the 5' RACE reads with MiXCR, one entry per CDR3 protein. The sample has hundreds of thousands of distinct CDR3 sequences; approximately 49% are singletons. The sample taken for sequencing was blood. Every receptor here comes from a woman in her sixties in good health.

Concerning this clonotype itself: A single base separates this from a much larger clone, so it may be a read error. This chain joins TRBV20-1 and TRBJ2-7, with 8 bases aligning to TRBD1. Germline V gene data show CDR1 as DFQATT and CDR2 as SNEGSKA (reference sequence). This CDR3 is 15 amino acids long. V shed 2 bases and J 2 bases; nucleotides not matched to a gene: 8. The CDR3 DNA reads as TGCAGTGCTAGATTGGGACAGGTAATGGCCTACGAGCAGTACTTC. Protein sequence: CSARLGQVMAYEQYF.

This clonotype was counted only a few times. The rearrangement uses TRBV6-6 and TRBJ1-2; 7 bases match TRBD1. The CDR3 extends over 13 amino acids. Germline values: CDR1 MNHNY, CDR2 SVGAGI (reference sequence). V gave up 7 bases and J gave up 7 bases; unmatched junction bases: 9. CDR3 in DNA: TGTGCCAGCACCCCGGGACAGCTAGGTGGCTACACCTTC. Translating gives CASTPGQLGGYTF.

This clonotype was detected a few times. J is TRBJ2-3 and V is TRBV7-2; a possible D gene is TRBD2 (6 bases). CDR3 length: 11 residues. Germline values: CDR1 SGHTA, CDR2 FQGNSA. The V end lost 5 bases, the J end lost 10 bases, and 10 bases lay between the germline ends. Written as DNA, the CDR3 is TGTGCCAGCAGCCGCGGGAAGGCGCAGTATTTT. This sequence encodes CASSRGKAQYF.

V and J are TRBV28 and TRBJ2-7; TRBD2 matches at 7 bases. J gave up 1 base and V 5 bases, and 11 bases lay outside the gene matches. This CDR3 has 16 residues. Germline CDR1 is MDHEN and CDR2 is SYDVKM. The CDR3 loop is CASSRFGGEGSYEQYF. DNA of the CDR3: TGTGCCAGCAGTCGATTTGGGGGGGAGGGTTCCTACGAGCAGTACTTC.

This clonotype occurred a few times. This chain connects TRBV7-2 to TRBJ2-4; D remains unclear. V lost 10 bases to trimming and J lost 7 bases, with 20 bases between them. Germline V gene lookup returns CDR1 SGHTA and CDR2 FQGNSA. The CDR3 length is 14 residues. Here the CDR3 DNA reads TGTGCCACCATGACGGCTGTCGGCGAGAACATTCAGTACTTC. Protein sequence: CATMTAVGENIQYF.

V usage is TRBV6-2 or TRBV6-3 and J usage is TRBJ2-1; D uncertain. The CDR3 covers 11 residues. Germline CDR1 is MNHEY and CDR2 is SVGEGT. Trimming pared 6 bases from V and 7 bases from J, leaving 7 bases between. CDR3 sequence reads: CASREWNEQFF. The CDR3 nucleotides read TGTGCCAGCAGGGAGTGGAATGAGCAGTTCTTC.

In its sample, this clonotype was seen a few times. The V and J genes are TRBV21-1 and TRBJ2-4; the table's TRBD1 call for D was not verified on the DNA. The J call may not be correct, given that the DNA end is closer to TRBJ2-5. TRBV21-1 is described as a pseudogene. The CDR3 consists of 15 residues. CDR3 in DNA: TGTGCCAGCAGCAAAGCTTCTGGACAGCAAGAGACCCAGTACTTC. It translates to CASSKASGQQETQYF.

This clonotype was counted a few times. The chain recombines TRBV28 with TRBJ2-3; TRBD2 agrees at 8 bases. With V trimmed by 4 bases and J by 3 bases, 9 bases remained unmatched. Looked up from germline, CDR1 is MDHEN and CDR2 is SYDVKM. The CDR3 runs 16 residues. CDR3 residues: CASSSPVAGGTDTQYF. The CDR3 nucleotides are TGTGCCAGCAGTTCCCCAGTTGCGGGAGGAACAGATACGCAGTATTTT.

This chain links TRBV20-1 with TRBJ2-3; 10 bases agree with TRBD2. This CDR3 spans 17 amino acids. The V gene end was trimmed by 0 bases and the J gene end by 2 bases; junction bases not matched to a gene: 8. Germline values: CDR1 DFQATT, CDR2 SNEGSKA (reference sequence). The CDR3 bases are TGCAGTGCTAGAGATCCTAGCGGGGGACGCTTCACAGATACGCAGTATTTT. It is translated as CSARDPSGGRFTDTQYF.

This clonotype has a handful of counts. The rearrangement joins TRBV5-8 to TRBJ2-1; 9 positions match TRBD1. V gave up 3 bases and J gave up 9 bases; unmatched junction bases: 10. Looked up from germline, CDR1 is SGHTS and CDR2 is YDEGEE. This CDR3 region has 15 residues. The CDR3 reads CASSSKDRGWGEQFF. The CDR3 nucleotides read TGTGCCAGCAGCTCTAAGGACAGGGGCTGGGGTGAGCAGTTCTTC.

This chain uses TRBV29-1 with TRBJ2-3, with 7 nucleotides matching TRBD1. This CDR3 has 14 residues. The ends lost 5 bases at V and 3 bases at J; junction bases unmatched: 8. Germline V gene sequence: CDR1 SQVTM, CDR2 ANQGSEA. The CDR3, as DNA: TGCAGCGTTACCGACAGGGTGGCGACAGATACGCAGTATTTT. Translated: CSVTDRVATDTQYF.

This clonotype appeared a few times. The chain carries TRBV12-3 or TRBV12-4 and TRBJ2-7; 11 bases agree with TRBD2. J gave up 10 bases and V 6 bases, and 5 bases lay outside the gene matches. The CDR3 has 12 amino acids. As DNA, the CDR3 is TGTGCCAGCAGACAAACTAGCGGGAGTCAGTACTTC. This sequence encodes CASRQTSGSQYF.

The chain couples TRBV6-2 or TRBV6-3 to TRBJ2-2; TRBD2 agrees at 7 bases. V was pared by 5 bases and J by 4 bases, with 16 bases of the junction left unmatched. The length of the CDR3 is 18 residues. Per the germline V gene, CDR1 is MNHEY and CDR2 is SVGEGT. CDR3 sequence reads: CASSAPGRAGLRTGELFF. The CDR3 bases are TGTGCCAGCAGTGCCCCAGGGCGAGCGGGATTGCGCACCGGGGAGCTGTTTTTT.

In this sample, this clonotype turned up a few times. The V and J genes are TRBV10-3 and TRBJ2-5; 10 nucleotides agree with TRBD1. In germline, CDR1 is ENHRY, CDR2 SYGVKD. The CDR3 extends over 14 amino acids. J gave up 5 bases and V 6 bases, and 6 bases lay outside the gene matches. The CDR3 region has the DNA TGTGCCATCAGGAGACAGGGGGCATTGGAGACCCAGTACTTC. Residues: CAIRRQGALETQYF.

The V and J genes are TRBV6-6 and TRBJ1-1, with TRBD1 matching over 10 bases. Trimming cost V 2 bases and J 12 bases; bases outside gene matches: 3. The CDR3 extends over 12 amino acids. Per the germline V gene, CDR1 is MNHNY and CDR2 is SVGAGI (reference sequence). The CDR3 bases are TGTGCCAGCAGTTACGGGGACAGGGGAACTTTCTTT. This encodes CASSYGDRGTFF.

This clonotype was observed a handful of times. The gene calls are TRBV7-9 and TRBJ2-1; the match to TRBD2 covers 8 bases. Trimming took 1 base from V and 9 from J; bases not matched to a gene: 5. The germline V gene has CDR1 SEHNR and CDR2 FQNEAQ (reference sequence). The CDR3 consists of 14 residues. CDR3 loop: CASSLGTSFSEQFF. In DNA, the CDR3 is TGTGCCAGCAGCTTAGGGACTAGCTTCAGTGAGCAGTTCTTC.

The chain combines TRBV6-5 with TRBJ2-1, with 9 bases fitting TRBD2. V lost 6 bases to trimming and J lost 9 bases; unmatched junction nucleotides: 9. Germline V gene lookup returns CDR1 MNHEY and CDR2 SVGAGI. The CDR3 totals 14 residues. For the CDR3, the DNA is TGTGCCAGCAGCTGGGCTAGCGGGAAGCGTGAGCAGTTCTTC. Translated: CASSWASGKREQFF.

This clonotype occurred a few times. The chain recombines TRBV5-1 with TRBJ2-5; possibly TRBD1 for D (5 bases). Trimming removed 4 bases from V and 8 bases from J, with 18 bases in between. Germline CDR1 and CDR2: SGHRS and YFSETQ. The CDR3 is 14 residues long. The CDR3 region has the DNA TGCGCCAGCAGCCTAGACAGCGACCTAGGAACCCAGTACTTC. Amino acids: CASSLDSDLGTQYF.

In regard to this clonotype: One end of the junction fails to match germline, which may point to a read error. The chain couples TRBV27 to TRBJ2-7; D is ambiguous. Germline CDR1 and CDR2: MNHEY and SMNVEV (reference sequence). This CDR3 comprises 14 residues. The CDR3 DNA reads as TGTGCCAGCAGTGTATCCATGTCGTCCTACGAGCAGTACTTC. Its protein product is CASSVSMSSYEQYF.

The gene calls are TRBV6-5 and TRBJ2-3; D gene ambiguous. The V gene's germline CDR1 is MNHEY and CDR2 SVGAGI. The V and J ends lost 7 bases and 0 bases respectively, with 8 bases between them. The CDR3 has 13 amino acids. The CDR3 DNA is TGTGCCAGCAAGGCTTCTAGCACAGATACGCAGTATTTT. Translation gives CASKASSTDTQYF.

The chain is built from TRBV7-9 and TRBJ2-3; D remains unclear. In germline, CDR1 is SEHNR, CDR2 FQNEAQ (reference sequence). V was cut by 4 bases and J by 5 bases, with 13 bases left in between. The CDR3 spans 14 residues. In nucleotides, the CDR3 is TGTGCCAGCAGCTCATCCCGCGCGGAAGATACGCAGTATTTT. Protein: CASSSSRAEDTQYF.

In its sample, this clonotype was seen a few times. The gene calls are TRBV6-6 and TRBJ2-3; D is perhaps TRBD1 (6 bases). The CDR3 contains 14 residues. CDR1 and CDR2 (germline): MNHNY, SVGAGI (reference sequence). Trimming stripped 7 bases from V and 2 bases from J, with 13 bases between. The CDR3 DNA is TGTGCCAGCAAGCAGGACAGTAACACAGATACGCAGTATTTT. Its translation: CASKQDSNTDTQYF.

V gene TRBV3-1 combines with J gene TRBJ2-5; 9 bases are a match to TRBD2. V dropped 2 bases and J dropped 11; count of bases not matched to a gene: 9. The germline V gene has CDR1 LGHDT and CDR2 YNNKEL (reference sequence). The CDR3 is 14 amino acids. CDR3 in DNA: TGTGCCAGCAGCCAACTCATAGCGGGAGTGAGGCAGTACTTC. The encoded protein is CASSQLIAGVRQYF.

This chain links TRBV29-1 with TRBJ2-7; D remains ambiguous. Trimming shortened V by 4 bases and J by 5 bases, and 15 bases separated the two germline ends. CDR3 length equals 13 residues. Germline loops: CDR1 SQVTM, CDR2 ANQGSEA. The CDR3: CSVANVMGNEQYF. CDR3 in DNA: TGCAGCGTTGCCAACGTGATGGGAAACGAGCAGTACTTC.

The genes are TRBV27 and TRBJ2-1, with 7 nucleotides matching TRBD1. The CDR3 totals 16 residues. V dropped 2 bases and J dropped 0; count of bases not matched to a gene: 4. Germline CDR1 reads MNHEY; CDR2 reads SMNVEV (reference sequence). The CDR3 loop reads CASSLRDRFSYNEQFF. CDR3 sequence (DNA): TGTGCCAGCAGTTTACGGGACAGATTCTCCTACAATGAGCAGTTCTTC.

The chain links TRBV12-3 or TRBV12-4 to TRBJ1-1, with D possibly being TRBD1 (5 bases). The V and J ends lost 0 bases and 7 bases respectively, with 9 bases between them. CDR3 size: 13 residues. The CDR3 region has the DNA TGTGCCAGCAGTTTAGCTGGGGGAGGTGAAGCTTTCTTT. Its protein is CASSLAGGGEAFF.

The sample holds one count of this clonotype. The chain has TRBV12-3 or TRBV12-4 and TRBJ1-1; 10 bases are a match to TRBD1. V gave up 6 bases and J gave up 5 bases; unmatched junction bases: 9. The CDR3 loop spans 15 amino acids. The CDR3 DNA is TGTGCCAGCAGAAGAGGGACAGGGGTTTTGACTGAAGCTTTCTTT. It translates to CASRRGTGVLTEAFF.

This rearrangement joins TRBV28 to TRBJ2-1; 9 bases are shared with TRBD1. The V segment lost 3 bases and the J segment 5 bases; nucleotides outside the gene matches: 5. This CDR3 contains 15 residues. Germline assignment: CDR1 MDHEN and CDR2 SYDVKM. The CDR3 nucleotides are TGTGCCAGCAGTTTCGCGGGACAGGGACACAATGAGCAGTTCTTC. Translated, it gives CASSFAGQGHNEQFF.

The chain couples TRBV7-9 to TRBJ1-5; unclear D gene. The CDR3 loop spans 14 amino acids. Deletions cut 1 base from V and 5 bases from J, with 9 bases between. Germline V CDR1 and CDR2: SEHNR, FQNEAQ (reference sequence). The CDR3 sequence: CASSLGSGDQPQHF. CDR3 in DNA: TGTGCCAGCAGCTTAGGGTCTGGGGATCAGCCCCAGCATTTT.

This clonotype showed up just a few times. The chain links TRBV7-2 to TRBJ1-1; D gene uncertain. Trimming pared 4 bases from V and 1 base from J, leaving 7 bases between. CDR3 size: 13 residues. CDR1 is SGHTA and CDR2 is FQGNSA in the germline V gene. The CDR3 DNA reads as TGTGCCAGCAGCTCTCGAGGGAACACTGAAGCTTTCTTT. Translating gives CASSSRGNTEAFF.